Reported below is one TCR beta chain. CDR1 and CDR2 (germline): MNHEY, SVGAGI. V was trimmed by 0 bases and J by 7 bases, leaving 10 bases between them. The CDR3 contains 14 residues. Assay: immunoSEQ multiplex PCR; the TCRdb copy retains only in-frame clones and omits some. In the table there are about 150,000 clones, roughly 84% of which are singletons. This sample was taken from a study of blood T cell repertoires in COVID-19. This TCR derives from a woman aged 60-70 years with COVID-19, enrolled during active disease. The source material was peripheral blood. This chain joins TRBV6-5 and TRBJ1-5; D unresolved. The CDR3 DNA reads TGTGCCAGCAGTTACTCTGCGGGAACGCAGCCCCAGCATTTT. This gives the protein CASSYSAGTQPQHF.